The 4 T cell receptor beta chains reported below all come from one sample, sequenced in a study of T cells in Graves' hyperthyroidism and ophthalmopathy. TCR beta CDR3 sequences were amplified from RNA transcripts. When the TCR CDR3 underwent first-round RT-PCR, the HTBI primer set was used. TCRdb called the multiplex PCR reads again in MiXCR, with one record for every CDR3 protein. The data show fewer than 500,000 distinct CDR3 sequences, with around 13% seen just once and around a fifth held by the top ten. Sequenced input: blood. All receptors come from a woman aged 25 to 39 with Graves' ophthalmopathy.

The chain couples TRBV6-1 to TRBJ2-3; 8 nucleotides match TRBD2. The trim removed 8 bases at V and 4 bases at J, leaving 5 bases unmatched. The CDR3 has 13 residues. Germline V gene sequence: CDR1 MNHNS, CDR2 SASEGT. The DNA of the CDR3 is TGTGCCAGCGATGGGCGGGGGGCAGATACGCAGTATTTT. Translating gives CASDGRGADTQYF.

In its sample, this clonotype was seen many times. The chain couples TRBV12-3 or TRBV12-4 to TRBJ2-1; 11 positions match TRBD2. CDR3 size: 17 residues. V was pared by 8 bases and J by 4 bases, with 13 bases of the junction left unmatched. The CDR3 sequence: CASGGSGGALGYNEQFF. The CDR3 DNA sequence: TGTGCCAGCGGGGGTAGCGGGGGGGCGCTAGGATACAATGAGCAGTTCTTC.

In this sample, this clonotype turned up many times. This chain links TRBV15 with TRBJ2-5, with 12 positions matching TRBD2. Losses at the gene ends were 5 bases for V and 2 bases for J; bases not matched to a gene: 6. The CDR3 runs 16 residues. Germline CDR1 LNHNV, CDR2 YYDKDF (reference sequence). CDR3 in DNA: TGTGCCACCAGCCCACGACTAGCGGGAGCACAAGAGACCCAGTACTTC. Residues: CATSPRLAGAQETQYF.

This clonotype has ten or more counts. The rearrangement links TRBV12-3 or TRBV12-4 to TRBJ2-6; no firm D call. This CDR3 is 16 amino acids long. The V gene lost 6 bases and the J gene lost 2 bases, with 14 bases spanning the gap. The CDR3 DNA follows: TGTGCCAGCAGCCGTCCCCTAGGGACTGGGGCCAACGTCCTGACTTTC. This translates into CASSRPLGTGANVLTF.